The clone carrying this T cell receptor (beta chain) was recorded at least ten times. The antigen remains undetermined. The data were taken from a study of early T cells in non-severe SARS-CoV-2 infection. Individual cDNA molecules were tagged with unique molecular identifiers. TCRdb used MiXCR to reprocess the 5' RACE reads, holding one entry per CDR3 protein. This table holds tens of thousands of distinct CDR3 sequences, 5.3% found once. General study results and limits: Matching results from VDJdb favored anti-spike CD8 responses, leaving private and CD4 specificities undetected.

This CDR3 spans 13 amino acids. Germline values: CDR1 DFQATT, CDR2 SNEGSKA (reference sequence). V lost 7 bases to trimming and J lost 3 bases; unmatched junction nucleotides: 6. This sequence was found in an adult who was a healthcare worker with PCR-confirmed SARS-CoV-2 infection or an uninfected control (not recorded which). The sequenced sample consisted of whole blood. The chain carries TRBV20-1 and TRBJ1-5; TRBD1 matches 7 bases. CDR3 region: CSGMTGFNQPQHF. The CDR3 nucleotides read TGCAGTGGGATGACAGGGTTCAATCAGCCCCAGCATTTT.